These 28 T cell receptor beta chains were sequenced from one sample in a study of shared clonotypes between healthy human individuals. CD8 cells classed as naive were CD45RO-negative and positively selected for CCR7, excluding terminally differentiated effector memory CD45RA+ cells. Produced via immunoSEQ multiplex PCR; TCRdb's table is partial and in-frame only. The repertoire has roughly 2,000,000 clones, about 95% of them found once; the top ten carry around 1%. Sequenced input: naive CD8+ T cells sorted from blood. All receptors come from a man aged 18 to 29 in good health.

V gene TRBV7-9 combines with J gene TRBJ2-2; 10 positions agree with TRBD2. The germline gives CDR1 SEHNR, CDR2 FQNEAQ (reference sequence). V gave up 7 bases and J gave up 1 base; unmatched junction bases: 12. The CDR3 spans 18 residues. The DNA of the CDR3 is TGTGCCAGCACCCCCCCTTCTATAGCGGGGGGGAACACCGGGGAGCTGTTTTTT. Translation gives CASTPPSIAGGNTGELFF.

V gene TRBV10-1 combines with J gene TRBJ2-2; 7 bases are a match to TRBD1. Germline CDR1 WNHNN, CDR2 SYGVQD (reference sequence). The length of the CDR3 is 16 residues. V lost 4 bases and J lost 3; bases outside the gene matches: 8. The CDR3 spells CASSGDRESHTGELFF. As DNA, the CDR3 is TGCGCCAGCAGTGGTGACAGGGAGTCGCACACCGGGGAGCTGTTTTTT.

In its sample, this clone was seen once. The rearrangement uses TRBV25-1 and TRBJ2-5; TRBD2 aligns across 10 bases. The DNA end is more similar to TRBJ2-7, so the J call may be wrong. Germline V gives CDR1 MGHDK, CDR2 SYGVNS. CDR3 length equals 14 residues. The CDR3 protein is CASRSSGSWYEQYF. The DNA of the CDR3 is TGTGCCAGCAGGTCTAGCGGGAGCTGGTACGAGCAGTACTTC.

On this clone: This same CDR3 is encoded by further DNA sequences in the sample. J is TRBJ2-7 and V is TRBV27; 8 nucleotides agree with TRBD1. The CDR3 extends over 14 amino acids. Germline V gene lookup returns CDR1 MNHEY and CDR2 SMNVEV (reference sequence). Trimming cost V 2 bases and J 3 bases; bases outside gene matches: 3. Here the CDR3 DNA reads TGTGCCAGCAGTTTAACAGGGGGGATCTACGAGCAGTACTTC. It translates to CASSLTGGIYEQYF.

This chain joins TRBV29-1 and TRBJ1-1; maybe TRBD1 (6 bases). The CDR3 contains 14 residues. Germline V lookup: CDR1 SQVTM, CDR2 ANQGSEA. Trimming removed 0 bases at V and 7 bases at J, with 15 bases between. This chain's CDR3 is CSVEEGRGQGEAFF. The CDR3 DNA is TGCAGCGTTGAAGAGGGCCGGGGGCAAGGTGAAGCTTTCTTT.

V usage is TRBV2 and J usage is TRBJ1-2; D remains unclear. V lost 8 bases, J lost 8 bases, and 18 bases lay in between. CDR1 SNHLY and CDR2 FYNNEI come from the germline V gene. CDR3 length equals 13 residues. CDR3 region: CASFTLERRGYTF. DNA for the CDR3: TGTGCCAGCTTTACACTGGAACGGCGAGGCTACACCTTC.

A note on this clone: The identical CDR3 is also encoded by other nucleotide sequences in the sample. V usage is TRBV5-6 and J usage is TRBJ1-1, with TRBD1 identical over 8 bases. Germline CDR1 is SGHDT and CDR2 is YYEEEE. The V segment lost 3 bases and the J segment 1 base; nucleotides outside the gene matches: 2. CDR3 length: 14 residues. CDR3 DNA: TGTGCCAGCAGCTATGGGACAGGGAACACTGAAGCTTTCTTT. Protein: CASSYGTGNTEAFF. Supplemented by reference TRBV5-6 and TRBJ1-1, the full variable domain reads DAGVTQSPTHLIKTRGQQVTLRCSPKSGHDTVSWYQQALGQGPQFIFQYYEEEERQRGNFPDRFSGHQFPNYSSELNVNALLLGDSALYLCASSYGTGNTEAFFGQGTRLTVV.

The chain uses TRBV9 and TRBJ2-1; D may be TRBD1 (6 bases). CDR3 length: 16 residues. In germline, CDR1 is SGDLS, CDR2 YYNGEE. The V end lost 4 bases, the J end lost 5 bases, and 19 bases lay between the germline ends. As DNA, the CDR3 is TGTGCCAGCAGCCTCACAGGGATGGGGGTTCACAATGAGCAGTTCTTC. Amino acid sequence: CASSLTGMGVHNEQFF.

V is TRBV13 and J is TRBJ2-2; unclear D gene. The V gene lost 0 bases and the J gene lost 1 base, with 3 bases spanning the gap. Germline CDR1 PRHDT, CDR2 FYEKMQ (reference sequence). The CDR3 is made up of 14 amino acids. CDR3 coding DNA: TGTGCCAGCAGCTTAGGTATGAACACCGGGGAGCTGTTTTTT. It encodes CASSLGMNTGELFF.

The genes are TRBV6-6 and TRBJ2-5; the match to TRBD1 covers 8 bases. With V trimmed by 5 bases and J by 4 bases, 3 bases remained unmatched. CDR3 size: 13 residues. Per germline, CDR1 MNHNY and CDR2 SVGAGI (reference sequence). CDR3 nucleotide sequence: TGTGCCAGCAGTCCAGACAGGGGAGAGACCCAGTACTTC. It is translated as CASSPDRGETQYF.

V is TRBV5-6 and J is TRBJ1-2, with D possibly TRBD1 on 5 matching bases. The CDR3 consists of 13 residues. The V and J ends lost 4 bases and 2 bases respectively, with 9 bases between them. Germline V gene lookup returns CDR1 SGHDT and CDR2 YYEEEE. CDR3: CASSGDDNYGYTF. CDR3 bases: TGTGCCAGCAGCGGGGACGACAACTATGGCTACACCTTC. Full variable domain (outside the CDR3, taken from reference TRBV5-6 and TRBJ1-2): DAGVTQSPTHLIKTRGQQVTLRCSPKSGHDTVSWYQQALGQGPQFIFQYYEEEERQRGNFPDRFSGHQFPNYSSELNVNALLLGDSALYLCASSGDDNYGYTFGSGTRLTVV.

V is TRBV7-6 and J is TRBJ1-4; D call uncertain. This CDR3 has 16 amino acids. Germline assignment: CDR1 SGHVS and CDR2 FNYEAQ. V gave up 5 bases and J gave up 6 bases, with 19 bases separating them. In DNA form, the CDR3 reads TGTGCCAGCAGCCTCGCATACTCAGGCCTCGATGAAAAACTGTTTTTT. This sequence encodes CASSLAYSGLDEKLFF.

As to this clone: This CDR3 is also generated by other DNA sequences in the sample. This CDR3 is CASSFGEGEQYF. The DNA for the CDR3 is TGTGCCAGCAGCTTTGGAGAGGGCGAGCAGTACTTC. J is TRBJ2-7 and V is TRBV7-9; tentative D call: TRBD2 (5 bases). The germline V gene encodes CDR1 SEHNR and CDR2 FQNEAQ (reference sequence). Trimming took off 3 bases at V and 6 bases at J, with 9 bases between the two ends. There are 12 residues in the CDR3.

This sequence joins TRBV27 and TRBJ1-1; 7 bases align to TRBD1. Germline V gene sequence: CDR1 MNHEY, CDR2 SMNVEV (reference sequence). V was clipped by 6 bases and J by 3 bases; unmatched bases: 7. There are 14 residues in the CDR3. DNA for the CDR3: TGTGCCAGCAGCAGACAGGGCGGGGACACTGAAGCTTTCTTT. The encoded protein is CASSRQGGDTEAFF.

The chain has TRBV21-1 and TRBJ1-5. TRBV21-1 has pseudogene status. CDR3 length: 14 residues. The CDR3 loop is CASSKENGNQPQHF. CDR3 coding DNA: TGTGCCAGCAGCAAAGAAAACGGCAATCAGCCCCAGCATTTT.

V gene TRBV6-1 combines with J gene TRBJ2-7; D uncertain. V was pared by 2 bases and J by 3 bases, with 11 bases between. This CDR3 region has 14 residues. Germline-derived CDR1 and CDR2 are MNHNS and SASEGT. Written as DNA, the CDR3 is TGTGCCAGCAGTGAATCCGGACCCGGCTACGAGCAGTACTTC. This codes for CASSESGPGYEQYF.

Worth noting for this clone: Relative to the germline gene, one junction end is altered; a read error may explain this. The gene calls are TRBV5-4 and TRBJ2-7; D not certain. Germline V gene sequence: CDR1 SGHNT, CDR2 YYREEE (reference sequence). The CDR3 spans 14 residues. The CDR3 nucleotides are TGTGCCAGCAGCTTGGCTGATGCGGCTTACGGGCAGTACTTC. Its translation is CASSLADAAYGQYF.

The chain carries TRBV7-6 and TRBJ1-4, with TRBD1 as a possible D gene (5 bases). V shed 4 bases and J shed 6 bases, with 18 bases lying between them. This CDR3 is built from 16 residues. CDR1 and CDR2 from the germline V gene are SGHVS and FNYEAQ. The CDR3 DNA follows: TGTGCCAGCAGCTCCCCCCTGGGAGGGGATTATGAAAAACTGTTTTTT. It codes for CASSSPLGGDYEKLFF.

V and J are TRBV27 and TRBJ2-1; D gene uncertain. The V end was cut by 7 bases, the J end by 5 bases, with 15 bases between. The CDR3 has 14 residues. The germline gives CDR1 MNHEY, CDR2 SMNVEV (reference sequence). The CDR3 loop reads CASIPGKSDNEQFF. DNA of the CDR3: TGTGCCAGCATCCCGGGCAAATCTGACAATGAGCAGTTCTTC.

V and J are TRBV7-2 and TRBJ2-7; TRBD2 is a possible D gene (5 bases). This CDR3 comprises 16 residues. Per the germline V gene, CDR1 is SGHTA and CDR2 is FQGNSA. The ends were cut back, 0 bases at V and 3 bases at J, with 15 bases in the middle. CDR3 sequence (DNA): TGTGCCAGCAGCTTAGCGCTCGACGGGAAACTCTACGAGCAGTACTTC. This encodes CASSLALDGKLYEQYF.

The chain couples TRBV28 to TRBJ1-2; 9 nucleotides line up with TRBD1. V was clipped by 6 bases and J by 5 bases; unmatched bases: 7. Germline V gene sequence: CDR1 MDHEN, CDR2 SYDVKM. CDR3 length: 14 residues. In DNA form, the CDR3 reads TGTGCCAGCAGCCAGGGACAGGGCTTATATGGCTACACCTTC. This gives the protein CASSQGQGLYGYTF.

The chain recombines TRBV6-5 with TRBJ1-2; tentative D call: TRBD1 (6 bases). There are 16 residues in the CDR3. Trimming left V 1 base short and J 3 bases short, with 15 bases between. The germline V gene encodes CDR1 MNHEY and CDR2 SVGAGI. CDR3 coding DNA: TGTGCCAGCAGTTACTTAACCGAGGGGGTCGACTATGGCTACACCTTC. This sequence encodes CASSYLTEGVDYGYTF.

This chain connects TRBV13 to TRBJ1-5; possibly TRBD1 for D (6 bases). The germline V gene encodes CDR1 PRHDT and CDR2 FYEKMQ (reference sequence). This CDR3 is 13 amino acids long. With 5 bases removed from V and 4 bases from J, the gap between germline ends came to 9 bases. CDR3 residues: CASSEGQNQPQHF. The DNA of the CDR3 is TGTGCCAGCAGCGAAGGACAGAATCAGCCCCAGCATTTT. Full variable domain (outside the CDR3, taken from reference TRBV13 and TRBJ1-5): AAGVIQSPRHLIKEKRETATLKCYPIPRHDTVYWYQQGPGQDPQFLISFYEKMQSDKGSIPDRFSAQQFSDYHSELNMSSLELGDSALYFCASSEGQNQPQHFGDGTRLSIL.

This rearrangement joins TRBV7-2 to TRBJ1-5, with D possibly TRBD1 on 5 matching bases. From germline, CDR1 is SGHTA and CDR2 FQGNSA. With 4 bases removed from V and 6 bases from J, the gap between germline ends came to 13 bases. This CDR3 spans 14 amino acids. In DNA, the CDR3 is TGTGCCAGCAGCTCGGGACTTTGGGGTCAGCCCCAGCATTTT. Protein: CASSSGLWGQPQHF.

The V gene is TRBV10-3, the J gene TRBJ2-2; D might be TRBD2 (5 bases). Looked up from germline, CDR1 is ENHRY and CDR2 is SYGVKD. The germline V and J ends were trimmed by 8 bases and 3 bases, with 22 bases remaining between them. The CDR3 is 17 amino acids. The CDR3 DNA reads TGTGCCATCGAGCGCCGTTCGGGGAGAGATTACACCGGGGAGCTGTTTTTT. It is translated as CAIERRSGRDYTGELFF.

The chain joins TRBV27 to TRBJ2-2; TRBD1 might be the D (6 bases). The CDR3 contains 14 residues. Germline V gene lookup returns CDR1 MNHEY and CDR2 SMNVEV (reference sequence). V was trimmed by 7 bases and J by 0 bases, leaving 9 bases between them. The CDR3 DNA follows: TGTGCCAGCACTGGGACACCGAACACCGGGGAGCTGTTTTTT. Translating gives CASTGTPNTGELFF.

The chain has TRBV28 and TRBJ2-7; 10 nucleotides align to TRBD2. V shed 3 bases, J shed 2 bases, and the junction held 4 bases outside the gene matches. This CDR3 has 15 residues. Germline V CDR1 and CDR2: MDHEN, SYDVKM. In DNA, the CDR3 is TGTGCCAGCAGTTTTCAAGCGGGAGGGACCTACGAGCAGTACTTC. Protein: CASSFQAGGTYEQYF.

The genes are TRBV27 and TRBJ2-3; the D is unclear. Germline V gene sequence: CDR1 MNHEY, CDR2 SMNVEV (reference sequence). The CDR3 totals 12 residues. Trimming took off 5 bases at V and 5 bases at J, with 8 bases between the two ends. The CDR3: CASSLPLDTQYF. CDR3 DNA: TGTGCCAGCAGTCTGCCCCTAGATACGCAGTATTTT.